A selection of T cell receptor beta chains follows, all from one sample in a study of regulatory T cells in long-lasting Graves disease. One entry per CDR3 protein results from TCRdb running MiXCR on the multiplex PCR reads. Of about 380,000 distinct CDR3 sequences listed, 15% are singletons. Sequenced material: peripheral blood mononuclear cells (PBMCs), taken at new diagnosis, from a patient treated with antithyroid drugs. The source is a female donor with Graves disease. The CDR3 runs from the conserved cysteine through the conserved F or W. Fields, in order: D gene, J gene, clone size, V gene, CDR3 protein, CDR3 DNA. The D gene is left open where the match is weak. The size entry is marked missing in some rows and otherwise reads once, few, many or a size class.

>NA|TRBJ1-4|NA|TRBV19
CASSGQAPVKLFF
TGTGCCAGTTCGGGGCAGGCCCCGGTAAAACTGTTTTTT
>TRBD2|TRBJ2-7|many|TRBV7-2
CASSLDLAGEGMGF
TGTGCCAGCAGCTTAGATCTAGCGGGTGAGGGAATGGGGTTC
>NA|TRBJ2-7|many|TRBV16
CASSHSGSEQYF
TGTGCCAGCAGCCACTCAGGGTCCGAGCAGTACTTC
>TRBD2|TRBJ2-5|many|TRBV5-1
CASTTSGGLYQETQYF
TGCGCCAGCACGACTAGCGGGGGCTTGTACCAAGAGACCCAGTACTTC
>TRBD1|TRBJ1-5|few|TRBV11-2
CASSYDRGLNQPQHF
TGTGCCAGCAGCTACGACAGGGGGCTTAATCAGCCCCAGCATTTT
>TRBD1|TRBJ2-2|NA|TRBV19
CASSISGRGPGTGELFF
TGTGCCAGTAGTATATCGGGCAGGGGGCCTGGCACCGGGGAGCTGTTTTTT
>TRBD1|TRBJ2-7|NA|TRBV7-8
CASSLSGQGYEQYF
TGTGCCAGCAGCTTATCGGGACAGGGCTACGAGCAGTACTTC
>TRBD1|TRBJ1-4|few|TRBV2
CASSGTGGEKLFF
TGTGCCAGCAGTGGTACAGGGGGAGAAAAACTGTTTTTT
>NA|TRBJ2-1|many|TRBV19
CASREQRDRMDNEQFF
TGTGCCAGTAGGGAACAGAGGGACCGAATGGACAATGAGCAGTTCTTC
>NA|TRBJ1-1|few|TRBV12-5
CASGPGTSNTEAFF
TGTGCTAGTGGGCCGGGGACTTCGAACACTGAAGCTTTCTTT
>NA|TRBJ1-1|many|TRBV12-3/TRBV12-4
CASSAGTVNTEAFF
TGTGCCAGCAGTGCAGGGACCGTGAACACTGAAGCTTTCTTT
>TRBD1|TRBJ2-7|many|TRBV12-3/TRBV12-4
CASSLGRQGAYEQYF
TGTGCCAGCAGTTTAGGCCGACAGGGGGCCTACGAGCAGTACTTC
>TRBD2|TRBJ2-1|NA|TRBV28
CASSSGLAGGYQSYNEQFF
TGTGCCAGCAGTTCGGGACTAGCGGGAGGTTACCAATCCTACAATGAGCAGTTCTTC
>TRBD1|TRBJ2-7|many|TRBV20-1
CSARDRGGSYEQYF
TGCAGTGCTAGGGACAGGGGAGGGTCCTACGAGCAGTACTTC
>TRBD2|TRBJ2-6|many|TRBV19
CASSGLADLSGANVLTF
TGTGCCAGTAGTGGCCTAGCGGACCTATCTGGGGCCAACGTCCTGACTTTC
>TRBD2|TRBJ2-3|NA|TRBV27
CASSSRAGGPYTDTQYF
TGTGCCAGCAGTTCAAGAGCGGGAGGTCCCTACACAGATACGCAGTATTTT
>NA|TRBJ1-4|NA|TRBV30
CAWSSSRGPEKLFF
TGTGCCTGGAGCTCGTCAAGGGGCCCTGAAAAACTGTTTTTT
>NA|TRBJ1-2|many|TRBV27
CASSLNGIGGGYTF
TGTGCCAGCAGTTTAAACGGAATTGGCGGGGGCTACACCTTC
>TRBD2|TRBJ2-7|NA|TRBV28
CASSFMSTSGIEQYF
TGTGCCAGCAGTTTTATGTCGACTAGCGGGATCGAGCAGTACTTC
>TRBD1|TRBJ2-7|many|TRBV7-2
CASSLARVGTGFNEQYF
TGTGCCAGCAGCTTAGCCAGGGTGGGGACAGGGTTCAACGAGCAGTACTTC
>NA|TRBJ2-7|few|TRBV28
CASSLLSRLYEQYF
TGTGCCAGCAGTTTACTCAGTCGGCTCTACGAGCAGTACTTC
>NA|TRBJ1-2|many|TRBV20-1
CSARDRDNYGYTF
TGCAGTGCTAGAGATAGAGATAACTATGGCTACACCTTC
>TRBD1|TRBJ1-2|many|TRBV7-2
CASSTRQGGGYTF
TGTGCCAGCAGCACTCGACAGGGAGGGGGCTACACCTTC
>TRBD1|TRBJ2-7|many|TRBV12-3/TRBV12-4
CASTLTGGNEQYF
TGTGCCAGCACCTTGACAGGGGGCAACGAGCAGTACTTC
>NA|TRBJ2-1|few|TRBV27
CASSLVPWGSYNEQFF
TGTGCCAGCAGTTTAGTTCCGTGGGGATCCTACAATGAGCAGTTCTTC
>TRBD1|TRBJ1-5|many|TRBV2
CASEQGASQPQHF
TGTGCCAGCGAACAGGGGGCTTCTCAGCCCCAGCATTTT
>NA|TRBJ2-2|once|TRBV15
CATSRDSVVNTGELFF
TGTGCCACCAGCAGAGATAGCGTCGTGAACACCGGGGAGCTGTTTTTT
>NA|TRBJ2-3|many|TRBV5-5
CASSPHLADTQYF
TGTGCCAGCAGCCCCCACCTAGCGGATACGCAGTATTTT
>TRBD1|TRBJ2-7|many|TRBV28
CASSDRGRWYEQYF
TGTGCCAGCAGCGACAGGGGTAGATGGTACGAGCAGTACTTC
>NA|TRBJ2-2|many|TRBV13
CASSNPTRAGGELFF
TGTGCCAGCAGCAATCCCACCAGAGCTGGCGGGGAGCTGTTTTTT
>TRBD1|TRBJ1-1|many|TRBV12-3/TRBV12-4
CASSHRQGGTEAFF
TGTGCCAGCAGCCACCGACAGGGCGGCACTGAAGCTTTCTTT
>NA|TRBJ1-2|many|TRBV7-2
CASSRDRAKGYTF
TGTGCCAGCAGCCGGGACCGCGCTAAGGGCTACACCTTC
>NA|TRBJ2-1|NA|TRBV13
CASSRYSRQGNEQFF
TGTGCCAGCAGCCGGTACTCGAGACAAGGTAATGAGCAGTTCTTC
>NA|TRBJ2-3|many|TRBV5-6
CASSLEGADTQYF
TGTGCCAGCAGCTTAGAGGGTGCTGATACGCAGTATTTT
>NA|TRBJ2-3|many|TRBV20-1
CSAPRDWGVSTDTQYF
TGCAGTGCCCCAAGAGACTGGGGGGTTAGCACAGATACGCAGTATTTT
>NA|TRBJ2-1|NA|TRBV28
CASSLLLLADSQFF
TGTGCCAGCAGTTTATTATTGCTAGCAGACTCCCAGTTCTTC
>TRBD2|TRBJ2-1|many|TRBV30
CAWRRGLAGVAEQFF
TGTGCCTGGAGACGGGGACTAGCGGGAGTCGCTGAGCAGTTCTTC
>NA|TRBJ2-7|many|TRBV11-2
CASSLGSARDRRSSYEQYF
TGTGCCAGCAGCTTAGGGTCGGCCAGGGACCGGCGTAGCTCCTACGAGCAGTACTTC
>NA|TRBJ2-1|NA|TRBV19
CASSPSHRAHEQFF
TGTGCCAGTAGTCCGTCACACAGGGCCCATGAGCAGTTCTTC
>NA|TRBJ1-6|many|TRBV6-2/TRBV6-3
CASSAAGSRLAYNSPLHF
TGTGCCAGCAGTGCTGCAGGGAGTCGACTCGCCTATAATTCACCCCTCCACTTT
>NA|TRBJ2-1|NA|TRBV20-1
CSARDSAGSYNEQFF
TGCAGTGCTAGAGATTCGGCGGGCTCCTACAATGAGCAGTTCTTC
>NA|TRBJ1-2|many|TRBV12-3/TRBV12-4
CASNNIPGRLLLNYGYTF
TGTGCCAGCAATAACATCCCCGGACGGCTCCTCCTTAACTATGGCTACACCTTC
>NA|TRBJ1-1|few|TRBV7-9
CASNQGRGLNTEAFF
TGTGCCAGCAATCAGGGACGGGGATTGAACACTGAAGCTTTCTTT
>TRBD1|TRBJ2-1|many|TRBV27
CASSGGNEQFF
TGTGCCAGCTCAGGGGGCAATGAGCAGTTCTTC
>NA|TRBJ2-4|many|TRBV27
CASSPSSLAKNIQYF
TGTGCCAGCAGCCCATCTTCTCTAGCCAAAAACATTCAGTACTTC
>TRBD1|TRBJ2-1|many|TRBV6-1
CASTAGTGREGEQFF
TGTGCCAGCACCGCCGGGACAGGGAGGGAGGGGGAGCAGTTCTTC
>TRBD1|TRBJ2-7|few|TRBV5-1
CASSRQGDQNEQYF
TGCGCCAGCAGCAGACAGGGGGATCAGAACGAGCAGTACTTC
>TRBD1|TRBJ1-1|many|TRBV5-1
CASRAGTGLMNTEAFF
TGCGCCAGCAGAGCCGGGACAGGGCTTATGAACACTGAAGCTTTCTTT
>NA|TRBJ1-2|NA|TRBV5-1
CASSPGLEGGYTF
TGCGCCAGCAGCCCAGGGCTGGAGGGAGGCTACACCTTC
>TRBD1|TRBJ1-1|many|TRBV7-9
CASSQAGQEDLNTEAFF
TGTGCCAGCAGCCAAGCCGGACAGGAAGACTTGAACACTGAAGCTTTCTTT
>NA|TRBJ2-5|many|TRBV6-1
CASHPGWGSSQYF
TGTGCCAGCCATCCTGGTTGGGGTAGTTCCCAGTACTTC
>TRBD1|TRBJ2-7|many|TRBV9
CASSVSTGGYEQYF
TGTGCCAGCAGCGTCTCTACAGGGGGTTACGAGCAGTACTTC
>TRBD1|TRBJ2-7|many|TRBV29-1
CSGRTGSYEQYF
TGCAGCGGTAGGACAGGGTCCTACGAGCAGTACTTC